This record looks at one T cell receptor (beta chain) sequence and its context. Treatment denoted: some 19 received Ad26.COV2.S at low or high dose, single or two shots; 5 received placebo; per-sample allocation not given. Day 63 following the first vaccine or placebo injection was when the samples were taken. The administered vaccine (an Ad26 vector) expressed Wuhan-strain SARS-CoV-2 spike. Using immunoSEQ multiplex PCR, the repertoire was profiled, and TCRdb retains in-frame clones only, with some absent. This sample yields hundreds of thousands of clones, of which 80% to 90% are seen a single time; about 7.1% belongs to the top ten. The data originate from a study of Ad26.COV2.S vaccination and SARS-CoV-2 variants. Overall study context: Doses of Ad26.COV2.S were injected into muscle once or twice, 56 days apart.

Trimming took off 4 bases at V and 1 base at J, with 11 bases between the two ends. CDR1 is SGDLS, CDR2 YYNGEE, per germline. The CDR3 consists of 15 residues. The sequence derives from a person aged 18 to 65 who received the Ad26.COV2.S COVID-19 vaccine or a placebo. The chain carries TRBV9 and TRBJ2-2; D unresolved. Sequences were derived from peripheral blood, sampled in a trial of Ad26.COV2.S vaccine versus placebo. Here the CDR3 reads CASSRDPGNTGELFF. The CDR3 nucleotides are TGTGCCAGCAGCAGAGACCCGGGGAACACCGGGGAGCTGTTTTTT.